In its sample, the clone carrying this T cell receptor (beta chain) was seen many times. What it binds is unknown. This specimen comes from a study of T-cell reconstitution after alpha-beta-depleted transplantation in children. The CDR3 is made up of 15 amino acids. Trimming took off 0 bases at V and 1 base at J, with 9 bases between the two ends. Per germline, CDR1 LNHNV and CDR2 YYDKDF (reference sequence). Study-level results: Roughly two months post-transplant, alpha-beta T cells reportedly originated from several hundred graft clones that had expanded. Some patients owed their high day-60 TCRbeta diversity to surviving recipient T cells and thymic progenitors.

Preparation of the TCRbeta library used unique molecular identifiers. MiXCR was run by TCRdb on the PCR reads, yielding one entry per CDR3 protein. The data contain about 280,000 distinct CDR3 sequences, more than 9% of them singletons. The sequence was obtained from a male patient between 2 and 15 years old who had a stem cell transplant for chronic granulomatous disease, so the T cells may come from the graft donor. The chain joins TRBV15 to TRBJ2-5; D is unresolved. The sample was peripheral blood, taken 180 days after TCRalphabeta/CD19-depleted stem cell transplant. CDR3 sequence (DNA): TGTGCCACCAGCAGAGATTTGGGGATCCAAGAGACCCAGTACTTC. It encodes CATSRDLGIQETQYF.